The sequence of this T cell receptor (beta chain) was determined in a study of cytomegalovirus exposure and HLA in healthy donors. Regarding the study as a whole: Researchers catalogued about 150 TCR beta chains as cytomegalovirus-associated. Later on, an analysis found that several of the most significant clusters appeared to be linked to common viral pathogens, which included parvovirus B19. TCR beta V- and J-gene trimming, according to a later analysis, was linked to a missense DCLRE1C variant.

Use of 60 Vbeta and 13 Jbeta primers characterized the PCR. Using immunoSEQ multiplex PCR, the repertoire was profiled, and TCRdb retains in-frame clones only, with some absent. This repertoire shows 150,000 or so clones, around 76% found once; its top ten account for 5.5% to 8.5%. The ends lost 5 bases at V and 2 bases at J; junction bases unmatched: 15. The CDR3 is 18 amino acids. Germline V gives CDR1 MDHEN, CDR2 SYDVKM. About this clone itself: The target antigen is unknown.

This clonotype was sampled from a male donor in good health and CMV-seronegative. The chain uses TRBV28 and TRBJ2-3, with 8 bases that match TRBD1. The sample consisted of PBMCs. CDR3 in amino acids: CASSTPWTGQGSTDTQYF. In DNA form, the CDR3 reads TGTGCCAGCAGTACCCCATGGACAGGGCAGGGGTCCACAGATACGCAGTATTTT.